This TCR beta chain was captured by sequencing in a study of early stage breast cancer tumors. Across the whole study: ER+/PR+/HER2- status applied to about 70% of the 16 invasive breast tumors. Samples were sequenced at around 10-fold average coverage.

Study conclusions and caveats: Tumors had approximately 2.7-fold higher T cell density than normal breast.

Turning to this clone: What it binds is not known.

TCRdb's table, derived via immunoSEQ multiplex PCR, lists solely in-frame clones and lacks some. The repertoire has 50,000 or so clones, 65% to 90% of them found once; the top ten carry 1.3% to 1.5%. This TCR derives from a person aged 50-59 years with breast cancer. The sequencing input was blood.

CDR3 loop: CASSPGGPQSGEKLFF. In nucleotides, the CDR3 is TGTGCCAGCAGCCCTGGGGGGCCCCAGTCCGGGGAAAAACTGTTTTTT. This sequence joins TRBV5-4 and TRBJ1-4, with a weak D call TRBD1 (6 bases). Deletions cut 4 bases from V and 8 bases from J, with 21 bases between. Germline V gives CDR1 SGHNT, CDR2 YYREEE (reference sequence). The CDR3 covers 16 residues.